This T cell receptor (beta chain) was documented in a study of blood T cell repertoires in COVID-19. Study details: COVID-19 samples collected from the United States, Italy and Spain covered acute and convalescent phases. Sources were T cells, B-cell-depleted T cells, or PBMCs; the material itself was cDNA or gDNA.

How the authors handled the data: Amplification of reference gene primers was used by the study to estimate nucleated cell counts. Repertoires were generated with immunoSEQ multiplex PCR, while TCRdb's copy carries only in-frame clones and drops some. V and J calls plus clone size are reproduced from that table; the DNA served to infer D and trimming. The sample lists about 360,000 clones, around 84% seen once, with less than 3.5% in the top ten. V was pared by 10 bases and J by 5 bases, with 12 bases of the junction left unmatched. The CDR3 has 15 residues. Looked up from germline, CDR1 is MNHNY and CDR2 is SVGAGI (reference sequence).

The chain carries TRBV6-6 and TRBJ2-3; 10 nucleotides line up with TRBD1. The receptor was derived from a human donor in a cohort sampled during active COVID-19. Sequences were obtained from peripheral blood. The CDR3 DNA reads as TGTGCCAACTCAAAAGGACAGGGGGTAGGAGATACGCAGTATTTT. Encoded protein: CANSKGQGVGDTQYF.